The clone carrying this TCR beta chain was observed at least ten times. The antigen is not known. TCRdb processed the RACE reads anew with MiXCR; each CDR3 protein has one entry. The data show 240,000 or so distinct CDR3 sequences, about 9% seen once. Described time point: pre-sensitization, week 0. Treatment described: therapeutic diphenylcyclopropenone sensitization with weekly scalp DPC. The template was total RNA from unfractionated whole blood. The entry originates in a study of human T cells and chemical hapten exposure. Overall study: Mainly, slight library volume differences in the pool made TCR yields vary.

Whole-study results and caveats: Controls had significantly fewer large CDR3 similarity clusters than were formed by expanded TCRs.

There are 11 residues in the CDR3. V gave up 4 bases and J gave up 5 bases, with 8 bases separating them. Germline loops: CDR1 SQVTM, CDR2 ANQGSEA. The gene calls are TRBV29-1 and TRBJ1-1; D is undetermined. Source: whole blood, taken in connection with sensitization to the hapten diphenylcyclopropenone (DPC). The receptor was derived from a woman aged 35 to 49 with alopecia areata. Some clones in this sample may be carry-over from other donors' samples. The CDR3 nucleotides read TGCAGCGTTGTAACCTTGACTGAAGCTTTCTTT. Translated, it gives CSVVTLTEAFF.